This T cell receptor (beta chain) derives from a study of lymphopenia after photon versus proton radiotherapy. General study points: Proton therapy kept repertoires fairly stable, unlike photons, which gained effector/memory cells. Oligoclonal CD8+ Temra expansion after nadir drove photon patients' diversity drop. Post-nadir TCR diversity decline inversely tracked overall survival among those who died.

V was clipped by 5 bases and J by 8 bases; unmatched bases: 5. The CDR3 spans 12 residues. Germline assignment: CDR1 MNHNS and CDR2 SASEGT. On this clone: What it binds is unknown.

The method was immunoSEQ multiplex PCR; TCRdb's version includes in-frame clones alone and lacks a portion of them. This sample carries 150,000 to 200,000 clones, roughly nine tenths of them seen once, and the ten largest clones take roughly 4.7%. The sequence was collected from a man between 50 and 59 years old with gastric cancer. The specimen was peripheral blood, collected from a patient treated with photon-based radiotherapy. This chain joins TRBV6-1 and TRBJ1-1; 7 positions agree with TRBD1. The CDR3, as DNA: TGTGCCAGCAGTCTTAGGGACAGCGAAGCTTTCTTT. This codes for CASSLRDSEAFF.